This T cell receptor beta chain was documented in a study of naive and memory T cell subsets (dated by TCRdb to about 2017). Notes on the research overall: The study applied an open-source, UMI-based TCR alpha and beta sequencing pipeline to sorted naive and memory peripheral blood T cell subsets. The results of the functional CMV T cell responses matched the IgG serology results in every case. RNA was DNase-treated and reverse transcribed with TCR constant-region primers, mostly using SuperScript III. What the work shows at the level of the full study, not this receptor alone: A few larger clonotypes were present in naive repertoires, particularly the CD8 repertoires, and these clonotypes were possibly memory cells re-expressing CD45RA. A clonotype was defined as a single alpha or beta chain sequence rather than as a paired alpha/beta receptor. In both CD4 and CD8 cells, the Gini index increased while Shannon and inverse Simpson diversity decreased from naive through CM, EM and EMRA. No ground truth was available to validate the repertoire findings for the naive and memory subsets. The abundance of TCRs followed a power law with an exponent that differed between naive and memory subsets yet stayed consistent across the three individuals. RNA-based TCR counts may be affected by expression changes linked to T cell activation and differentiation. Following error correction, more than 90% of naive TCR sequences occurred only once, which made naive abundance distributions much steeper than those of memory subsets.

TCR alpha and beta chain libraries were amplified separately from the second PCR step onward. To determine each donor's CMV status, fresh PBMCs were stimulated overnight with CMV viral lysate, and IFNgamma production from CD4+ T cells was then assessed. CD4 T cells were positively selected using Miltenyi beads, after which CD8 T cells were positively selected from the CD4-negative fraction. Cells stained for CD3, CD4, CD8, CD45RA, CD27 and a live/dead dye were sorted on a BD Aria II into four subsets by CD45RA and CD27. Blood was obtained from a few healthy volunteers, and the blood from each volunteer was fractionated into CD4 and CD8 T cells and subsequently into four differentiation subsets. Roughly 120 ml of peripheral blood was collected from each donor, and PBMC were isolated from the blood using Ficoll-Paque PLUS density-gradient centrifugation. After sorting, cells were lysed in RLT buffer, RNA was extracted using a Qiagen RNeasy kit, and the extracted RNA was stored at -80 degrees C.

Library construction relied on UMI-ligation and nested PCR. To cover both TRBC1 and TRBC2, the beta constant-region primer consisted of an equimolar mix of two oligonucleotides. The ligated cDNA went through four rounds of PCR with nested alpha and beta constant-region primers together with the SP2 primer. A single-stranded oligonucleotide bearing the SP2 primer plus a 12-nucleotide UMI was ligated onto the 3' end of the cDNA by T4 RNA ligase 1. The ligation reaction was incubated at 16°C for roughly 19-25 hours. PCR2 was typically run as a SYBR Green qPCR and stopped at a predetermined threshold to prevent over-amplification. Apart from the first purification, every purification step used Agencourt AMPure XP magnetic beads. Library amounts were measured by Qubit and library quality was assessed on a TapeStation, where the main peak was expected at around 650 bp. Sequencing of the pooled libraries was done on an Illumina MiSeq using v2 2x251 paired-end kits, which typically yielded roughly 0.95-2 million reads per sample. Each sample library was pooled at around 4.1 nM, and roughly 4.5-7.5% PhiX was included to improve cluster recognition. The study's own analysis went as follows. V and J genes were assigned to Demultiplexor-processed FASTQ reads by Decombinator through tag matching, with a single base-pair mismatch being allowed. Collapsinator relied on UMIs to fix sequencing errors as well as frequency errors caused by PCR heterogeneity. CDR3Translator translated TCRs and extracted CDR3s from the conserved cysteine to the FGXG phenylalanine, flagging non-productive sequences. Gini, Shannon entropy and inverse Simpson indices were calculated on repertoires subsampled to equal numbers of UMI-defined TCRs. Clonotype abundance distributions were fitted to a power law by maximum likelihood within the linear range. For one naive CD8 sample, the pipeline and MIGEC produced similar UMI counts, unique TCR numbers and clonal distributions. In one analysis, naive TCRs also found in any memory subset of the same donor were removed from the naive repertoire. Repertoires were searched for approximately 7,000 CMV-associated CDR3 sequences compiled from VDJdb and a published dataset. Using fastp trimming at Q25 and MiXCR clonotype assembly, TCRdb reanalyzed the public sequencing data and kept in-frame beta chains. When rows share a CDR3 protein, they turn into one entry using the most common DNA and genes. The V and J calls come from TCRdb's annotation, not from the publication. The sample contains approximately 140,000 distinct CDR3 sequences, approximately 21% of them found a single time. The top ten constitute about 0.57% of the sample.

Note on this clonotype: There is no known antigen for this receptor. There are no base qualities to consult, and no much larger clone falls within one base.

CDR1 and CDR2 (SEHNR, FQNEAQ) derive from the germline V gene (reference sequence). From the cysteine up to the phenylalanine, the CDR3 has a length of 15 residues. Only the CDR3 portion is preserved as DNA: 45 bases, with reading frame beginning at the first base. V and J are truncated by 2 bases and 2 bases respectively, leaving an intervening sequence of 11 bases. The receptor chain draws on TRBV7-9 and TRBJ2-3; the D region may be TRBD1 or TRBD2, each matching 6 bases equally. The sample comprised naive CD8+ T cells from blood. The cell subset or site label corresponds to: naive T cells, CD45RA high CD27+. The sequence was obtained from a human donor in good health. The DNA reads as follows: TGTGCCAGCAGCTTATTGGGGGGCGCCACAGATACGCAGTATTTT. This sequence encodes CASSLLGGATDTQYF.